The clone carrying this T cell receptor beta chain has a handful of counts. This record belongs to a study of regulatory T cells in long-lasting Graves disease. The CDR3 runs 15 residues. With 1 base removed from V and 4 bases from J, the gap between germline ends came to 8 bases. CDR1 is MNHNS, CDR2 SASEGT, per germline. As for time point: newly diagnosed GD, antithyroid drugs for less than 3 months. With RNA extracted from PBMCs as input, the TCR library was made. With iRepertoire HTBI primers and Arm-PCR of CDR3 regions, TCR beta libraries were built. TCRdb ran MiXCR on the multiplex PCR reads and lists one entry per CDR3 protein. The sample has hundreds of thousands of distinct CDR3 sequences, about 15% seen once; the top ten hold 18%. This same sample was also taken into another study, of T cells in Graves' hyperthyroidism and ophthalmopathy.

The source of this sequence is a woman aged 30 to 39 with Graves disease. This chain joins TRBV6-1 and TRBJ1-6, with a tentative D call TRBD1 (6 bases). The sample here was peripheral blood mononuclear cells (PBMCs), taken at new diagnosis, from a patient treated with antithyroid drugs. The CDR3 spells CASSEGTDYNSPLHF. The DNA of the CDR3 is TGTGCCAGCAGTGAAGGGACAGATTATAATTCACCCCTCCACTTT.